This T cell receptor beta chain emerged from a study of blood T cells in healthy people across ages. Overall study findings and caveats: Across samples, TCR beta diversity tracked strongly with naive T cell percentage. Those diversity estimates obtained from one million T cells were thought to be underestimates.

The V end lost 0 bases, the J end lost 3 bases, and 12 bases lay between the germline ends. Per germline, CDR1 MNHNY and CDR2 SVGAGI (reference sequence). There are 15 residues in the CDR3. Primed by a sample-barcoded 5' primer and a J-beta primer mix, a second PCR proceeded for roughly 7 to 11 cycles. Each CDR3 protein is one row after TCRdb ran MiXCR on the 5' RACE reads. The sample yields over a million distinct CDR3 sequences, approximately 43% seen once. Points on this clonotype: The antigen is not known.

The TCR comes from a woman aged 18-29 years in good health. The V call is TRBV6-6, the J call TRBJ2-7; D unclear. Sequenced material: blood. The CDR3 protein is CASSYSSIINYEQYF. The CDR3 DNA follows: TGTGCCAGCAGTTACTCGAGCATCATCAACTACGAGCAGTACTTC.